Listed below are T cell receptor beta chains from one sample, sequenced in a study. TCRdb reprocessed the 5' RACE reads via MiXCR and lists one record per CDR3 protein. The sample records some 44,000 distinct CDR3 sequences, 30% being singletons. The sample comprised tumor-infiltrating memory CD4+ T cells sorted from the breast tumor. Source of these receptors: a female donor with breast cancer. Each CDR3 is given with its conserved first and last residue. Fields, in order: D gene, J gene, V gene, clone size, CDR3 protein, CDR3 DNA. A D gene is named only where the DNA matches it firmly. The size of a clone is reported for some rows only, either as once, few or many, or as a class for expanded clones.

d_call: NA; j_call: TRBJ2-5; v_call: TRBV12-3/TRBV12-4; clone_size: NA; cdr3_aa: CASSLGAETQYF; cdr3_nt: TGTGCCAGCAGTTTAGGGGCAGAGACCCAGTACTTC
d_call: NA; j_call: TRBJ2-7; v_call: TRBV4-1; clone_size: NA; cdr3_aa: CASSQHPRGAAYEQYF; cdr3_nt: TGCGCCAGCAGCCAACACCCTAGGGGGGCCGCCTACGAGCAGTACTTC
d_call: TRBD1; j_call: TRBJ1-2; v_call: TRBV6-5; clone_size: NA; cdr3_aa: CASSYGQGLGGYTF; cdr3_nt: TGTGCCAGCAGTTACGGACAGGGTTTAGGCGGCTACACCTTC
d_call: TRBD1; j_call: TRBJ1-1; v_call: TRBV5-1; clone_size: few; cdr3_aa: CATRGGGSEAFF; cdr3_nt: TGCGCCACCAGGGGGGGAGGGTCTGAAGCTTTCTTT
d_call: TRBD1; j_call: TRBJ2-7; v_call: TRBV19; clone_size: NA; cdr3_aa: CASANRDRGYEQYF; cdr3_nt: TGTGCCAGTGCTAACCGGGACAGGGGTTACGAGCAGTACTTC
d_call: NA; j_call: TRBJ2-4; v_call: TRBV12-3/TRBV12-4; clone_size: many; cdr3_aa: CASRLAGTLLAKNIQYF; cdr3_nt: TGTGCCAGCAGGTTAGCCGGGACGCTACTAGCCAAAAACATTCAGTACTTC
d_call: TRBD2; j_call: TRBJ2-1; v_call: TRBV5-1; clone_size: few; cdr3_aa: CASKAGGPNEQFF; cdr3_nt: TGCGCCAGCAAAGCGGGAGGGCCTAATGAGCAGTTCTTC
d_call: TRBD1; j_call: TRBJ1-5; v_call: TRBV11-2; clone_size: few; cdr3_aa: CASSFDRGVGQPQHF; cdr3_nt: TGTGCCAGCAGCTTTGACAGGGGAGTCGGGCAGCCCCAGCATTTT
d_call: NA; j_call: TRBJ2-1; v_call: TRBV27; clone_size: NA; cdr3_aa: CASSLGGSNNEQFF; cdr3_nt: TGTGCCAGCAGTCTAGGAGGGTCAAACAATGAGCAGTTCTTC
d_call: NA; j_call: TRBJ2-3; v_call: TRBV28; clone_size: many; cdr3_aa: CASRVPGPTDTQYF; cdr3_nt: TGTGCCAGCAGAGTGCCCGGCCCCACAGATACGCAGTATTTT
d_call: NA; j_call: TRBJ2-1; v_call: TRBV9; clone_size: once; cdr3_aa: CASTGRDSYNEQFF; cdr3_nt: TGTGCCAGTACAGGGCGTGATTCCTACAATGAGCAGTTCTTC
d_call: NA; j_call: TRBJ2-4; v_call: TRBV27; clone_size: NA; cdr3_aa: CASSFDSKNIQYF; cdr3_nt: TGTGCCAGCAGTTTCGACAGCAAAAACATTCAGTACTTC
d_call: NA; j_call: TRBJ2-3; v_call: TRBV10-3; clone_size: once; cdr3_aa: CAIRSEGADTQYF; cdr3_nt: TGTGCCATCCGCAGCGAGGGCGCAGATACGCAGTATTTT
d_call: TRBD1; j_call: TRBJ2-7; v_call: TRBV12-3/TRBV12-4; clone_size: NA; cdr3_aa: CASSPDRGFFHEQYF; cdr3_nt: TGTGCCAGCAGTCCGGACAGGGGGTTCTTCCACGAGCAGTACTTC
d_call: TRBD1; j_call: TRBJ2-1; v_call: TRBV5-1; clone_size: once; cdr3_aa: CASSLAVKGAGEQFF; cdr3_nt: TGCGCCAGCAGCTTGGCCGTCAAGGGGGCAGGTGAGCAGTTCTTC
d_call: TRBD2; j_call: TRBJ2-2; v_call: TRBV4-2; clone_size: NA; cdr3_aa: CASSQDSSGSSGELFF; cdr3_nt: TGTGCCAGCAGCCAAGACTCAAGCGGGAGTTCCGGGGAGCTGTTTTTT
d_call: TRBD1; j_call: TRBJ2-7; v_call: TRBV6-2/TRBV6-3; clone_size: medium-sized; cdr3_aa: CASRPKIVRDRGPYEQYF; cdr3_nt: TGTGCCAGCAGACCAAAAATCGTCCGGGACAGGGGTCCCTACGAGCAGTACTTC
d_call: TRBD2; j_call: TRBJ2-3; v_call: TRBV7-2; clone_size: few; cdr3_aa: CASSLVVSGGSTDTQYF; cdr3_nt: TGTGCCAGCAGCTTAGTAGTTAGCGGGGGGTCGACAGATACGCAGTATTTT
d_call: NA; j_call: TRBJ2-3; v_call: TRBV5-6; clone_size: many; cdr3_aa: CASSSNPTRTDTQYF; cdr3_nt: TGTGCCAGCAGCTCAAACCCGACTCGCACAGATACGCAGTATTTT
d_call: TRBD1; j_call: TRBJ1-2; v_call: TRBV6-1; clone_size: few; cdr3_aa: CASSEARVPWDRTNYGYTF; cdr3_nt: TGTGCCAGCAGTGAAGCAAGGGTCCCCTGGGACAGAACTAACTATGGCTACACCTTC
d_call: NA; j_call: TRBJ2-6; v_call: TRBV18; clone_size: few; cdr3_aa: CASSRDSGANVLTF; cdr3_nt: TGTGCCAGCTCACGGGACTCTGGGGCCAACGTCCTGACTTTC
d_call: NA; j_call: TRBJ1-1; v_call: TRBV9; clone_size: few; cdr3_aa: CASSYDTVAMNTEAFF; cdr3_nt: TGTGCCAGCAGCTACGACACTGTTGCCATGAACACTGAAGCTTTCTTT
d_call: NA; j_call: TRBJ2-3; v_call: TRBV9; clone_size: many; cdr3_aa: CASSASGKAQYF; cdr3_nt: TGTGCCAGCAGCGCGTCGGGTAAGGCGCAGTATTTT
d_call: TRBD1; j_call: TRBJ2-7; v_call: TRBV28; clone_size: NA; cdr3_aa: CASSIPGQGDEQYF; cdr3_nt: TGTGCCAGCAGTATCCCGGGACAGGGGGACGAGCAGTACTTC
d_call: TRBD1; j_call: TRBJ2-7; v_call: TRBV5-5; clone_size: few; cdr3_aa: CASSRQGADEQYF; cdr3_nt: TGTGCCAGCAGCCGTCAGGGGGCGGATGAGCAGTACTTC
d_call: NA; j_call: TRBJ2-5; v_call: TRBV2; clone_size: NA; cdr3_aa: CASSEARSGQETQYF; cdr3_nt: TGTGCCAGCAGTGAGGCACGGTCGGGGCAAGAGACCCAGTACTTC
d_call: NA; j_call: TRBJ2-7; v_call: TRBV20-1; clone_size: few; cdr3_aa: CSARLLADQTFYEQYF; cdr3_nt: TGCAGTGCTAGATTGTTGGCGGACCAAACTTTCTACGAGCAGTACTTC
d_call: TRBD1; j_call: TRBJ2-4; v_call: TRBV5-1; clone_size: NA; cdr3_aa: CASRPGTAQNIQYF; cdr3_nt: TGCGCCAGCAGGCCGGGGACAGCGCAAAACATTCAGTACTTC
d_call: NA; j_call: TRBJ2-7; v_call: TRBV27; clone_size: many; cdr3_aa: CASSMQRGAIYEQYF; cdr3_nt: TGTGCCAGCAGTATGCAACGGGGGGCGATCTACGAGCAGTACTTC
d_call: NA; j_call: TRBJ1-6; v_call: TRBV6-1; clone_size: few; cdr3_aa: CASRDMRPLHF; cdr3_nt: TGTGCCAGCAGGGACATGCGACCCCTCCACTTT
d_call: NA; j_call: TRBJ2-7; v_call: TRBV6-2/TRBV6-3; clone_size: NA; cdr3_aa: CASSRNAIAYEQYF; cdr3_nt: TGTGCCAGCAGCCGAAATGCCATCGCCTACGAGCAGTACTTC
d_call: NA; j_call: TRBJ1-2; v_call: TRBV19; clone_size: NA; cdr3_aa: CASRSGTVGGYTF; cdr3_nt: TGTGCCAGTAGGTCCGGGACTGTCGGTGGCTACACCTTC
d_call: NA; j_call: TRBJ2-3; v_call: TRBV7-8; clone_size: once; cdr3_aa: CASSLRERWGPDTQYF; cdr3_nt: TGTGCCAGCAGCCTGCGCGAAAGGTGGGGTCCAGATACGCAGTATTTT
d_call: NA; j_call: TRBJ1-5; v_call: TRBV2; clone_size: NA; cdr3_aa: CASAGSSNQPQHF; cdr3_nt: TGTGCCAGCGCAGGGTCCAGCAATCAGCCCCAGCATTTT
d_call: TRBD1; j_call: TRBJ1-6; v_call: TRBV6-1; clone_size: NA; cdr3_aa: CASSTRTGRNSPLHF; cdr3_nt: TGTGCCAGCAGTACACGGACAGGGCGGAACTCACCCCTCCACTTT
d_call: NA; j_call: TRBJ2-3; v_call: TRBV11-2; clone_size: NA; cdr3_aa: CASSYNTDTQYF; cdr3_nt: TGTGCCAGCAGTTATAATACAGATACGCAGTATTTT
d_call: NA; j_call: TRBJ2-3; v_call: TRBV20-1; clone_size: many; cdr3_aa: CSASPRGEGVDTQYF; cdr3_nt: TGCAGTGCTAGTCCCAGGGGAGAGGGGGTGGATACGCAGTATTTT
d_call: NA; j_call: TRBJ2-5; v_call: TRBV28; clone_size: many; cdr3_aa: CASSTTGIQETQYF; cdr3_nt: TGTGCCAGCAGCACAACAGGAATCCAAGAGACCCAGTACTTC
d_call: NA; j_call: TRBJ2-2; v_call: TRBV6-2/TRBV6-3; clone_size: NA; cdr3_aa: CASGDTGELFF; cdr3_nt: TGTGCCAGTGGGGATACCGGGGAGCTGTTTTTT
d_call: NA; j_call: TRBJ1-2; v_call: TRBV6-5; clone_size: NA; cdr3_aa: CASSTKWNYGYTF; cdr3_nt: TGTGCCAGCAGTACTAAGTGGAACTATGGCTACACCTTC
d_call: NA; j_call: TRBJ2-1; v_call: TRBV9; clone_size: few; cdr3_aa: CASSLRTEGEQFF; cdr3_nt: TGTGCCAGCAGCCTACGGACCGAGGGTGAGCAGTTCTTC
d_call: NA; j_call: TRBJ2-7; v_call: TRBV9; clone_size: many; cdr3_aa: CASSVLQDGGEQYF; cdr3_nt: TGTGCCAGCAGCGTCCTCCAGGACGGGGGCGAGCAGTACTTC
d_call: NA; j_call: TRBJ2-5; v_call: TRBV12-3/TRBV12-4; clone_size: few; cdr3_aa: CASSFRLVGQETQYF; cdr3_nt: TGTGCCAGCAGTTTCCGACTAGTAGGCCAAGAGACCCAGTACTTC
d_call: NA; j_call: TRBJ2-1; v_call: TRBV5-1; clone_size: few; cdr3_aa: CASSLALRTLAGNYEQFF; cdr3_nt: TGCGCCAGCAGCTTGGCCCTCCGCACGCTGGCGGGTAACTATGAGCAGTTCTTC
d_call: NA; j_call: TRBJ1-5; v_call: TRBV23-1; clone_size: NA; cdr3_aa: CASTTQGLDQPQHF; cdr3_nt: TGCGCCAGCACAACCCAGGGGTTGGATCAGCCCCAGCATTTT
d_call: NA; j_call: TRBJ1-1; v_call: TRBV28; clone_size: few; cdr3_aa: CASSLRGYGTEAFF; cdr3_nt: TGTGCCAGCAGTTTAAGAGGGTATGGCACTGAAGCTTTCTTT
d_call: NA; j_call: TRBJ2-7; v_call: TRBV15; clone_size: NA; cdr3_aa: CATSRDVQEQYF; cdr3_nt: TGTGCCACCAGCAGAGATGTGCAGGAGCAGTACTTC
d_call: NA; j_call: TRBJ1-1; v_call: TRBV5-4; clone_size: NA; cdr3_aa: CASRGDPLGTEAFF; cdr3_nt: TGTGCCAGCAGGGGGGACCCGCTGGGCACTGAAGCTTTCTTT